These T cell receptor beta chains were read from a single sample in a study of T cell responses to AZD1222 COVID-19 vaccine. The data were produced by immunoSEQ multiplex PCR, yet TCRdb's version contains in-frame clones alone and is incomplete. The sample records more than 120,000 clones, roughly 91% being singletons. Source: peripheral blood, taken on day 0 of AZD1222 vaccination. These receptors were taken from an adult in good health. The CDR3 runs from the conserved cysteine through the conserved F or W. D genes are given only for firm matches. Some rows have no size entry. The others give once, few or many, or a class for an expanded clone.

TRBV2	-	-	TRBJ1-5	CASKGDQPQHF	TGTGCCAGCAAAGGTGACCAGCCCCAGCATTTT
TRBV5-1	-	TRBD2	TRBJ2-3	CASSPGLADTDTQYF	TGCGCCAGCAGTCCCGGACTAGCGGATACAGATACGCAGTATTTT
TRBV30	-	-	TRBJ2-7	CAWNSGPYEQYF	TGTGCCTGGAATAGCGGACCTTACGAGCAGTACTTC
TRBV2	-	-	TRBJ1-5	CASSERRNQPQHF	TGTGCCAGCAGTGAGCGCAGGAATCAGCCCCAGCATTTT
TRBV7-9	-	-	TRBJ2-1	CASSPGAGANVYNEQFF	TGTGCCAGCAGCCCAGGGGCGGGAGCGAACGTCTACAATGAGCAGTTCTTC
TRBV15	-	-	TRBJ1-2	CATSRESIVTF	TGTGCCACCAGCAGAGAATCAATCGTCACCTTC
TRBV28	-	-	TRBJ2-5	CASGSGVQETQYF	TGTGCCAGCGGGAGTGGGGTCCAAGAGACCCAGTACTTC
TRBV6-5	-	-	TRBJ1-3	CASSPHSSGNTIYF	TGTGCCAGCAGTCCCCATTCCTCTGGAAACACCATATATTTT
TRBV10-3	-	TRBD2	TRBJ2-2	CASSSTGGNTGELFF	TGTGCCTCCTCCTCTACGGGAGGGAACACCGGGGAGCTGTTTTTT
TRBV12-3/TRBV12-4	-	-	TRBJ1-2	CASSPIQGPGYTF	TGTGCCAGCAGTCCCATACAGGGACCTGGCTACACCTTC
TRBV9	-	-	TRBJ1-2	CASSEGRAGPDGYTF	TGTGCCAGCAGCGAAGGTAGGGCGGGTCCCGATGGCTACACCTTC
TRBV5-5	once	-	TRBJ1-5	CASSSGARAGQPQHF	TGTGCCAGCAGCTCCGGGGCCCGGGCGGGGCAGCCCCAGCATTTT
TRBV19	-	TRBD2	TRBJ2-7	CASSMGGYSYEQYF	TGTGCCAGTAGTATGGGGGGGTACTCCTACGAGCAGTACTTC
TRBV4-3	-	TRBD1	TRBJ2-5	CASSQGDRDLETQYF	TGCGCCAGCAGCCAAGGGGACAGGGATCTGGAGACCCAGTACTTC
TRBV27	-	-	TRBJ2-7	CASSSEGSYEQYF	TGTGCCAGCAGTTCAGAAGGCTCCTACGAGCAGTACTTC
TRBV12-3/TRBV12-4	-	TRBD1	TRBJ1-2	CASSSQGARGYTF	TGTGCCAGCAGTTCTCAGGGGGCTCGCGGCTACACCTTC
TRBV7-6	-	TRBD2	TRBJ2-2	CASSRILATGELFF	TGTGCCAGCAGCCGGATACTAGCGACCGGGGAGCTGTTTTTT
TRBV11-2	-	-	TRBJ2-2	CASSYDPKSGELFF	TGTGCCAGCAGCTACGATCCTAAGAGCGGGGAGCTGTTTTTT
TRBV6-5	-	-	TRBJ2-2	CASSYSRFAGELFF	TGTGCCAGCAGTTACTCGAGGTTTGCCGGGGAGCTGTTTTTT
TRBV11-2	-	-	TRBJ1-6	CASSPRRGYNSPLHF	TGTGCCAGCAGCCCACGCCGCGGGTATAATTCACCCCTCCACTTT
TRBV2	-	-	TRBJ1-1	CASRAGFGVNTEAFF	TGTGCCAGCCGGGCAGGGTTCGGGGTGAACACTGAAGCTTTCTTT
TRBV5-1	-	TRBD1	TRBJ2-1	CASRLPGQYNEQFF	TGCGCCAGCAGGTTACCGGGACAGTACAATGAGCAGTTCTTC
TRBV23-1	-	-	TRBJ2-2	CASSHNSGCHTGELFF	TGCGCCAGCAGTCATAACAGCGGGTGCCACACCGGGGAGCTGTTTTTT
TRBV6-5	-	TRBD1	TRBJ1-5	CASRGDRGPVQPQHF	TGTGCCAGCAGGGGGGACAGGGGGCCCGTTCAGCCCCAGCATTTT
TRBV7-2	-	TRBD1	TRBJ1-2	CASRIDRGQGYTF	TGTGCCAGCAGAATCGACAGGGGGCAAGGCTACACCTTC
TRBV29-1	-	-	TRBJ1-2	CSVTSVTNYGYTF	TGCAGCGTTACCTCGGTAACTAACTATGGCTACACCTTC
TRBV10-3	-	TRBD1	TRBJ2-3	CAIQGAFSTDTQYF	TGTGCCATACAGGGGGCGTTCAGCACAGATACGCAGTATTTT
TRBV2	-	TRBD2	TRBJ2-7	CASSEWVGTSRYEQYF	TGTGCCAGCAGTGAATGGGTAGGGACTAGCCGCTACGAGCAGTACTTC
TRBV6-5	-	TRBD1	TRBJ1-2	CASSPGQGVTTF	TGTGCCAGCAGCCCCGGACAGGGGGTCACCACCTTC
TRBV7-6	-	TRBD1	TRBJ1-4	CASSPGTGLGEKLFF	TGTGCCAGCAGCCCAGGGACAGGGTTGGGTGAAAAACTGTTTTTT
TRBV28	-	-	TRBJ1-2	CASSLPDSVPRF	TGTGCCAGCAGTTTACCCGACAGTGTTCCTCGCTTC
TRBV9	-	TRBD1	TRBJ1-1	CASSGGDRPNTEAFF	TGTGCCAGCAGCGGAGGGGACAGACCGAACACTGAAGCTTTCTTT